This T cell receptor beta chain comes out of a study of blood T cells in healthy people across ages. General study points: Measured against age, TCR beta diversity per million T cells decreased in a roughly linear manner.

Together with a sample-barcoded 5' primer, a J-beta primer mix was included in a second PCR lasting 7 to 11 cycles. TCRdb redid the calling of the 5' RACE reads with MiXCR, one entry per CDR3 protein. The sample yields some 1.5 million distinct CDR3 sequences, 28% seen once. CDR3 length equals 16 residues. J was trimmed by 1 base and V by 3 bases; bases with no gene match: 8. Germline V lookup: CDR1 SGHAT, CDR2 FQNNGV. This clonotype was detected only a few times. Its matching antigen is unknown. The sequencing input was blood. The sequence was obtained from a woman in her twenties or thirties in good health. The genes are TRBV11-2 and TRBJ1-1, with 7 nucleotides matching TRBD1. The CDR3 DNA is TGTGCCAGCAGCTTCGCAGGGGGGAAAGGGAACACTGAAGCTTTCTTT. It yields the protein CASSFAGGKGNTEAFF.